This T cell receptor beta chain was found in a study of blood T cell repertoires in COVID-19. Study details: Samples taken during acute and convalescent COVID-19 were collected in the United States, Italy and Spain. Sources were T cells, B-cell-depleted T cells, or PBMCs; the material itself was cDNA or gDNA.

Original methodology: Reference gene primer amplification gave estimated nucleated cell counts. Measured with immunoSEQ multiplex PCR; TCRdb has only the in-frame clones, and not every one. The V and J calls and clone size come from that table; D and trimming were worked out from the DNA. Found here are roughly 200,000 clones, approximately 81% of them singletons; the top ten hold 15% to 20%. Trimming removed 4 bases from V and 7 bases from J, with 21 bases in between. This CDR3 is built from 16 residues. Germline V gives CDR1 SGDLS, CDR2 YYNGEE. The origin of this receptor is a human donor in a cohort sampled during active COVID-19. The rearrangement uses TRBV9 and TRBJ2-1, with D possibly being TRBD1 (6 bases). Sequenced material: peripheral blood. DNA for the CDR3: TGTGCCAGCAGCACAAACAGGGTCGTAGGTGGAAATGAGCAGTTCTTC. This sequence encodes CASSTNRVVGGNEQFF.